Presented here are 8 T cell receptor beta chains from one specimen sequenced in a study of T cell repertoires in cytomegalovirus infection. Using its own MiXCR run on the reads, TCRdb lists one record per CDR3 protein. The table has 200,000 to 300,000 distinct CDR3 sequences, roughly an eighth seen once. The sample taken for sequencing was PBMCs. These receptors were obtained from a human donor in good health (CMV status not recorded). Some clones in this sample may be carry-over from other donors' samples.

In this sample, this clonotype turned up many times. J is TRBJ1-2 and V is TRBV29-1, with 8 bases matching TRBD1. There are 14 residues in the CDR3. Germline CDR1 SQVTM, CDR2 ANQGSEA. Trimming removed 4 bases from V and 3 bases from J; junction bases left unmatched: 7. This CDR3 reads CSVVAQDRDYGYTF. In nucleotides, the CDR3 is TGCAGCGTTGTAGCACAGGACAGGGACTATGGCTACACCTTC.

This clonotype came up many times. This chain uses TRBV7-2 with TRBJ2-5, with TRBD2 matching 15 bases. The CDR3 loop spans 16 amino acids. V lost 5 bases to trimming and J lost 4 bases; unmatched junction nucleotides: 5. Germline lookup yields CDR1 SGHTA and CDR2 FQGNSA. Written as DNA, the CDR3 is TGTGCCAGCAGCCCCCGGACTAGCGGGGGGGGAGAGACCCAGTACTTC. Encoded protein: CASSPRTSGGGETQYF.

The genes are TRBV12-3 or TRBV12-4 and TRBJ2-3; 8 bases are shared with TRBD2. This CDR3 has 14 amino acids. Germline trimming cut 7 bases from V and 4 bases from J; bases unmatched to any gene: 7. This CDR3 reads CASILREGADTQYF. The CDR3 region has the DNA TGTGCCAGCATCCTCCGGGAGGGGGCAGATACGCAGTATTTT.

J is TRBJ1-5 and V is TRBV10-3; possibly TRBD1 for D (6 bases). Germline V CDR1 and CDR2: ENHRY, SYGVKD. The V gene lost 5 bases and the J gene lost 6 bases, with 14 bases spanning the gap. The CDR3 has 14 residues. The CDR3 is CAISTRQDSQPQHF. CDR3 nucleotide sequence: TGTGCCATCAGTACAAGACAGGATTCTCAGCCCCAGCATTTT.

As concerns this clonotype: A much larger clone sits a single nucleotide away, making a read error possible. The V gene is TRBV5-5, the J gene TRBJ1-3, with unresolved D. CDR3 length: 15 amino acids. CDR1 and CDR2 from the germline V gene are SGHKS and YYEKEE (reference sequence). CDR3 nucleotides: TGTGCCAGCAGCTCCCAGCTGGGCTCTGGAAACACCATACATTTT. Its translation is CASSSQLGSGNTIHF.

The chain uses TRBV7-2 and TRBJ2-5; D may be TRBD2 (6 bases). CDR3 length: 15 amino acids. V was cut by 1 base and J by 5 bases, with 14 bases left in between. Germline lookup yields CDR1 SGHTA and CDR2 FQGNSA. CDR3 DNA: TGTGCCAGCAGCTTAGGAGGAGGGGATGTCGAGACCCAGTACTTC. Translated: CASSLGGGDVETQYF.

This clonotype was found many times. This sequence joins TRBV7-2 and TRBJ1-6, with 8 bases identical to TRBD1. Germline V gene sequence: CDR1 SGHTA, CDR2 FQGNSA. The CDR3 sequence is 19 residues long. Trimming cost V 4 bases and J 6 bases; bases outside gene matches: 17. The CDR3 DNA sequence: TGTGCCAGCAGCTCATGGACAGGGACGAAGCCCAGTCCTAATTCACCCCTCCACTTT. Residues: CASSSWTGTKPSPNSPLHF.

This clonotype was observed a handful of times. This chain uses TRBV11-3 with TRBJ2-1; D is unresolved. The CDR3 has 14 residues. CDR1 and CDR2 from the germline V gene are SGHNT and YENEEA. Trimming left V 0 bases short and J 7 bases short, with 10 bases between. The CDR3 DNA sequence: TGTGCCAGCAGCTTAGATAGCTACGGGAATGAGCAGTTCTTC. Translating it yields CASSLDSYGNEQFF. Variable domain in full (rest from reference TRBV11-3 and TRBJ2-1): EAGVVQSPRYKIIEKKQPVAFWCNPISGHNTLYWYLQNLGQGPELLIRYENEEAVDDSQLPKDRFSAERLKGVDSTLKIQPAELGDSAVYLCASSLDSYGNEQFFGPGTRLTVL.